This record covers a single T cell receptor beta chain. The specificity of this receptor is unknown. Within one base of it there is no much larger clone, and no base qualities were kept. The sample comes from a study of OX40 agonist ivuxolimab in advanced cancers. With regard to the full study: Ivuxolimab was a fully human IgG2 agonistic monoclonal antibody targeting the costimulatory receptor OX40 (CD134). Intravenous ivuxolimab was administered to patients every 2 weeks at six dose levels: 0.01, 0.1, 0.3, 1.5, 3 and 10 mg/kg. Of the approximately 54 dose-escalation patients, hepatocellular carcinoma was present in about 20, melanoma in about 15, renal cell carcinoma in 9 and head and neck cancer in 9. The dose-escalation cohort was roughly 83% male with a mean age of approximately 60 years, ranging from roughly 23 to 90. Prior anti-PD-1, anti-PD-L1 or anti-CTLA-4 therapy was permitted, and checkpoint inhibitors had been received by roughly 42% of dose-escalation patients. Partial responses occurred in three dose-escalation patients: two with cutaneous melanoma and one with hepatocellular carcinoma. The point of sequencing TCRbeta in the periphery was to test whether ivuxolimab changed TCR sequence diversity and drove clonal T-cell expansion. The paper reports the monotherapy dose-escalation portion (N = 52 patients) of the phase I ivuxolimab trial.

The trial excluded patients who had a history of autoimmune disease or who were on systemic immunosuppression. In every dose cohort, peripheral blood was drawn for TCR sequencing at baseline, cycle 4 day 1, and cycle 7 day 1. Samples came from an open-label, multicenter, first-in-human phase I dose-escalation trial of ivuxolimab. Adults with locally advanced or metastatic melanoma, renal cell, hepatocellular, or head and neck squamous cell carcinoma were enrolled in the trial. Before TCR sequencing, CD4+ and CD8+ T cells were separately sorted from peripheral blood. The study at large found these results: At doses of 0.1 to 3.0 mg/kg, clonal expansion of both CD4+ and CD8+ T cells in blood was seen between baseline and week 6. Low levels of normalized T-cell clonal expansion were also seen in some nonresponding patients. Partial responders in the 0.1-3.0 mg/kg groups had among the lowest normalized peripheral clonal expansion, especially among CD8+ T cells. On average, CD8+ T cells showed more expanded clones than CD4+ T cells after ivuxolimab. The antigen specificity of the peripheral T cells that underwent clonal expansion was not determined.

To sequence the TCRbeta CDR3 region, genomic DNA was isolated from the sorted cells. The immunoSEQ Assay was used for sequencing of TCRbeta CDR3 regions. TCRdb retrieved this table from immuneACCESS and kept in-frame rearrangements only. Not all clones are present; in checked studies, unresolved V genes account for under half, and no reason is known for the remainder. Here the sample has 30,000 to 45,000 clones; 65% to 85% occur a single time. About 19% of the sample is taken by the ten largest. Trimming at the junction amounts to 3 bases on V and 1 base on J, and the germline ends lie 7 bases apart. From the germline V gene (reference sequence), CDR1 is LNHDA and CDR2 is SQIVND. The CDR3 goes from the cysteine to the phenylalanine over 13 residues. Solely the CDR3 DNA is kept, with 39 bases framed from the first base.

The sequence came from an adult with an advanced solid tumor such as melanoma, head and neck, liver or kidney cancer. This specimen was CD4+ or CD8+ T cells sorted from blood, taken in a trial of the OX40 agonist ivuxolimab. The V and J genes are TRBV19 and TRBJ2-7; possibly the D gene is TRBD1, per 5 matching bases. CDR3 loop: CASSMQGSYEQYF. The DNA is TGTGCCAGTAGTATGCAGGGATCCTACGAGCAGTACTTC.